What follows describes a single T cell receptor (beta chain). Its antigen remains unknown. Regions amplified from RNA transcripts were the TCR beta CDR3 regions. A set of HTBI primers served as the primers for a first-round RT-PCR of the TCR CDR3. TCRdb re-called the multiplex PCR reads through MiXCR, storing one row per CDR3 protein. The data hold approximately 320,000 distinct CDR3 sequences, with 15% to 20% observed a single time. The sample belongs to a study of T cells in Graves' hyperthyroidism and ophthalmopathy. The study, taken as a whole, reports: Separating ophthalmopathy from stable hyperthyroidism was achieved by a 13 V-J model.

Graves' hyperthyroidism was deemed stable absent ophthalmopathy progression within 18 months. Using around 10 ml of fresh peripheral blood, PBMCs were prepared. The CDR3 covers 13 residues. Trimming removed 8 bases from V and 6 bases from J, with 17 bases in between. Germline-derived CDR1 and CDR2 are MNHEY and SMNVEV (reference sequence). The receptor's source is a man in his thirties or forties with Graves' hyperthyroidism. The specimen was blood. V is TRBV27 and J is TRBJ2-7; D possibly uses TRBD1 or TRBD2 (5 bases each). In DNA form, the CDR3 reads TGTGCCAGCCGGCCGACCCTTGGGGGCGAGCAGTACTTC. This codes for CASRPTLGGEQYF.